A selection of T cell receptor beta chains follows, all from one sample in a study of blood T cell repertoires in COVID-19. Profiling relied on immunoSEQ multiplex PCR, and the TCRdb table lists in-frame clones only, not all of them. The sample lists about 150,000 clones; around 86% were seen once. Sequenced sample: peripheral blood. These TCRs come from a man aged 55 to 69 with COVID-19, enrolled during active disease. CDR3s include the opening cysteine and the closing phenylalanine or tryptophan. A D gene is named only where the DNA matches it firmly. Some rows mark clone size as missing; the rest say once, few, many or name a class of expanded clone.

D gene,clone size,V gene,J gene,CDR3 DNA,CDR3 protein
TRBD1,NA,TRBV24-1,TRBJ1-4,TGTGCCACCAGTGATACCTCCGGGACAGGGAATGAAAAACTGTTTTTT,CATSDTSGTGNEKLFF
TRBD1,NA,TRBV19,TRBJ2-7,TGTGCCAGTAGTATACGGGGGACAGGACTTCCTTCCCGCTACGAGCAGTACTTC,CASSIRGTGLPSRYEQYF
NA,once,TRBV18,TRBJ1-1,TGTGCCAGCTCACCACACGACAGAAGCCAAGCTTTCTTT,CASSPHDRSQAFF
NA,NA,TRBV6-2/TRBV6-3,TRBJ2-1,TGTGCCAGCAGTTCCCTGTGGGTCTGGGTTGGGGCCTCGCCTAATGAGCAGTTCTTC,CASSSLWVWVGASPNEQFF
NA,NA,TRBV5-1,TRBJ1-4,TGCGCCAGCAGCTTAACAGGAGCAACTAATGAAAAACTGTTTTTT,CASSLTGATNEKLFF
NA,once,TRBV7-2,TRBJ2-5,TGTGCCAGCAGCATCAGCCAGGTGGAAGAGACCCAGTACTTC,CASSISQVEETQYF
TRBD1,NA,TRBV28,TRBJ2-3,TGTGCCAGCAGTTTACGAGGGGGCCATATCCCAGATACGCAGTATTTT,CASSLRGGHIPDTQYF
NA,NA,TRBV7-3,TRBJ2-6,TGTGCCAGCAGCTCCCAGGTGATCGGGGCCAACGTCCTGACTTTC,CASSSQVIGANVLTF
NA,once,TRBV9,TRBJ1-6,TGTGCCAGCAGCGTAGAGGGGCAGTATAATTCACCCCTCCACTTT,CASSVEGQYNSPLHF
TRBD2,NA,TRBV6-5,TRBJ2-7,TGTGCCAGCAGCCTGACTAGCGGGGAATCCTACGAGCAGTACTTC,CASSLTSGESYEQYF
NA,NA,TRBV6-5,TRBJ1-5,TGTGCCAGCAGTCGGGACATGAATCAGCCCCAGCATTTT,CASSRDMNQPQHF
TRBD1,NA,TRBV4-3,TRBJ1-1,TGCGCCAGCGGACAGGGGGGAGGGGAAGCTTTCTTT,CASGQGGGEAFF
TRBD2,NA,TRBV29-1,TRBJ2-7,TGCAGCGTCGGGAGGGGTAGCCACGAGCAGTACTTC,CSVGRGSHEQYF
TRBD1,NA,TRBV7-9,TRBJ1-1,TGTGCCAGCAGCAATACAGGGGGGAGCACTGAAGCTTTCTTT,CASSNTGGSTEAFF
NA,NA,TRBV11-2,TRBJ2-7,TGTGCCAGCAGCTCCCGGTCTCAAGTCCTCGAGCAGTACTTC,CASSSRSQVLEQYF
NA,NA,TRBV19,TRBJ1-6,TGTGCCAGTAGTGCGGACAGCAAGGGTTCACCCCTCCACTTT,CASSADSKGSPLHF
NA,NA,TRBV6-2/TRBV6-3,TRBJ1-1,TGTGCCAGCAGTTACTCGAGTCTGAACACTGAAGCTTTCTTT,CASSYSSLNTEAFF
NA,few,TRBV5-4,TRBJ1-4,TGTGCCAGCAGCAGCCAGGGGCCACCTAATGAAAAACTGTTTTTT,CASSSQGPPNEKLFF
TRBD1,NA,TRBV11-2,TRBJ1-1,TGTGCCAGCAGCTTTCAGGGACAGATCACCACTGAAGCTTTCTTT,CASSFQGQITTEAFF
NA,NA,TRBV21-1,TRBJ2-2,TGTGCCAGCAGCAAATATGGCTTATTGGTGCTGGGACTAGGTGGCACCGGGGAGCTGTTTTTT,CASSKYGLLVLGLGGTGELFF
NA,once,TRBV6-5,TRBJ2-1,TGTGCCAGCAGTTACTCCAGGCTTTCCCATGAGCAGTTCTTC,CASSYSRLSHEQFF
TRBD1,NA,TRBV20-1,TRBJ1-2,TGCAGTGCTAGTCGACCCCCAGGGGGCAACGGCTACACCTTC,CSASRPPGGNGYTF
NA,NA,TRBV11-3,TRBJ2-7,TGTGCCAGCAGCCCAGACTACTCCTACGAGCAGTACTTC,CASSPDYSYEQYF
TRBD1,NA,TRBV7-9,TRBJ1-4,TGTGCCAGCAGACAGGGGGCACCTAATGAAAAACTGTTTTTT,CASRQGAPNEKLFF
NA,NA,TRBV11-2,TRBJ1-4,TGTGCCAGCACCCCCGTCTGGGGCAGTAATGAAAAACTGTTTTTT,CASTPVWGSNEKLFF
TRBD2,NA,TRBV19,TRBJ2-1,TGTGCCAGTAGTATCCGCCTAGCGGGGGGGCAGTCCTACAATGAGCAGTTCTTC,CASSIRLAGGQSYNEQFF
TRBD1,NA,TRBV4-3,TRBJ2-3,TGCGCCAGCAGCCAAGATAGAGGGACAGGGGGCATGGATACGCAGTATTTT,CASSQDRGTGGMDTQYF
TRBD1,NA,TRBV6-5,TRBJ1-2,TGTGCCAGCAGTACCCTGACAGGGATGAACTATGGCTACACCTTC,CASSTLTGMNYGYTF
NA,NA,TRBV7-9,TRBJ1-1,TGTGCCAGCAGCTTAGATTACAGCCAAGCTTTCTTT,CASSLDYSQAFF
NA,NA,TRBV9,TRBJ1-3,TGTGCCAGCAGCGTAACTCAGGGTGGAAACACCATATATTTT,CASSVTQGGNTIYF
NA,NA,TRBV13,TRBJ2-7,TGTGCCAGCAGCCATACCCAGGGACTTTACTACGAGCAGTACTTC,CASSHTQGLYYEQYF
TRBD2,NA,TRBV5-4,TRBJ2-1,TGTGCCAGCAGCGTGGGGACTAGCGGGAGGTACAATGAGCAGTTCTTC,CASSVGTSGRYNEQFF
TRBD1,NA,TRBV7-8,TRBJ1-6,TGTGCCAGCAGCTTAGGCGCGGGGGACAGGGAGACTTTT,CASSLGAGDRETF
TRBD2,NA,TRBV7-2,TRBJ2-7,TGTGCCAGCAGCCCACGGGGAGGGCTTTCCGAGCAGTACTTC,CASSPRGGLSEQYF
TRBD1,NA,TRBV19,TRBJ1-1,TGTGCCAGTAGTCCCGGCGCGACAGGGGGCACTGAAGCTTTCTTT,CASSPGATGGTEAFF
NA,few,TRBV6-6,TRBJ1-5,TGTGCCAGCAGTTACGCCGGGGGCAATCAGCCCCAGCATTTT,CASSYAGGNQPQHF
TRBD1,NA,TRBV19,TRBJ1-1,TGTGCCAGTAGTATCACAGGGGATTGGAACACTGAAGCTTTCTTT,CASSITGDWNTEAFF
TRBD1,NA,TRBV30,TRBJ1-5,TGTGCCTGGAGTGGGACAGGGGTTCAGCCCCAGCATTTT,CAWSGTGVQPQHF
NA,NA,TRBV4-3,TRBJ1-4,TGCGCCAGCAGCCTCAATACAGGGAATAATGAAAAACTGTTTTTT,CASSLNTGNNEKLFF
NA,few,TRBV6-1,TRBJ1-3,TGTGCCAGCAGTGGAACGGGCGACAGCCTCTCTGGAAACACCATATATTTT,CASSGTGDSLSGNTIYF
TRBD1,once,TRBV27,TRBJ2-5,TGTGCCAGCAGGAGGACAGGGCGGAAGACCCAGTACTTC,CASRRTGRKTQYF
TRBD1,few,TRBV6-5,TRBJ1-5,TGTGCCACGCAAACGCAAAGACAGGGGAATCAGCCCCAGCATTTT,CATQTQRQGNQPQHF
NA,NA,TRBV12-3/TRBV12-4,TRBJ1-6,TGTGCCAGCTCGGACACTGGATCACCCCTCCACTTT,CASSDTGSPLHF
TRBD1,few,TRBV19,TRBJ1-1,TGTGCCAGCAAAGACAGGGAACGGAACACTGAAGCTTTCTTT,CASKDRERNTEAFF
NA,NA,TRBV27,TRBJ1-2,TGTGCCAGCAGTTCCCTCCCGGGGGGTAACTATGGCTACACCTTC,CASSSLPGGNYGYTF
TRBD1,once,TRBV3-1/TRBV3-2,TRBJ2-2,TGTGCCAGCAGCCGACAGGGCTGGACCGGGGAGCTGTTTTTT,CASSRQGWTGELFF